The rows below give T cell receptor beta chains drawn from one sample of a study of T cell changes during pregnancy in multiple sclerosis. Using immunoSEQ multiplex PCR, the repertoire was profiled, and TCRdb retains in-frame clones only, with some absent. The sample lists around 39,000 clones, 88% occurring once. This sample comprised CD4+ T cells from peripheral blood mononuclear cells, obtained before pregnancy. Receptors originate from a female donor with multiple sclerosis, enrolled in a pregnancy study. CDR3s include the opening cysteine and the closing phenylalanine or tryptophan.

V,length,J,CDR3
TRBV6-5,14,TRBJ1-1,CASTTYAGQREAFF
TRBV11-2,14,TRBJ2-7,CASSLYRQLYEQYF
TRBV10-2,19,TRBJ1-1,CASSEFLSRIRDSSTEAFF
TRBV7-2,16,TRBJ2-6,CASSPVAVSGANVLTF
TRBV6-5,13,TRBJ2-3,CASRGQGTDTQYF
TRBV18,16,TRBJ2-5,CASSPPAGYFRETQYF
TRBV4-2,14,TRBJ2-2,CASSQDPDTGELFF
TRBV19,15,TRBJ2-1,CASSVRTSAYNEQFF
TRBV6-5,15,TRBJ1-2,CASSWAQGSGYGYTF
TRBV20-1,11,TRBJ2-7,CSAMDSYEQYF
TRBV11-2,17,TRBJ2-5,CASSLSGTAHFQETQYF
TRBV10-1,16,TRBJ2-7,CASSESTGLDSYEQYF
TRBV7-6,16,TRBJ2-1,CASSPTEANSYNEQFF
TRBV10-2,12,TRBJ1-2,CASRRDSYGYTF
TRBV7-2,15,TRBJ1-2,CASSLAASPNYGYTF
TRBV29-1,14,TRBJ2-2,CSVRDSLNTGELFF
TRBV5-4,15,TRBJ2-7,CASSLSTYTMSEQYF
TRBV5-4,16,TRBJ2-3,CASSPPGQGNTDTQYF
TRBV19,12,TRBJ2-7,CASSEVPYEQYF
TRBV2,15,TRBJ2-3,CASSEQGGSTDTQYF
TRBV14,14,TRBJ2-2,CASSPGLNTGELFF
TRBV5-6,15,TRBJ1-2,CASSGQGAFGYGYTF